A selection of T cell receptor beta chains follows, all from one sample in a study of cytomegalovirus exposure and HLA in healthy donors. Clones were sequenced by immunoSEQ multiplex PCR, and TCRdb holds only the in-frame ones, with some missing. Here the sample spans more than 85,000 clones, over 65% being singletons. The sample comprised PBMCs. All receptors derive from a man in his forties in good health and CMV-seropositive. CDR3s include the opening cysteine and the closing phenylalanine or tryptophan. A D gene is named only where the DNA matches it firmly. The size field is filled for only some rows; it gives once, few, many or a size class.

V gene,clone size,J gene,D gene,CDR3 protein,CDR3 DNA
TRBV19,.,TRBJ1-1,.,CASTLGRGTEAFF,TGTGCCAGTACCCTCGGCAGGGGCACTGAAGCTTTCTTT
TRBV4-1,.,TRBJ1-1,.,CASSQVGRGLGTEAFF,TGCGCCAGCAGCCAAGTGGGCAGGGGCCTTGGGACTGAAGCTTTCTTT
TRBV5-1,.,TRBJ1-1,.,CASTYTGWNTEAFF,TGCGCCAGCACCTATACAGGGTGGAACACTGAAGCTTTCTTT
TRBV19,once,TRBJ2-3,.,CASSIGLGSDTQYF,TGTGCCAGTAGTATAGGACTAGGATCAGATACGCAGTATTTT
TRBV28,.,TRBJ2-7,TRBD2,CASKSGGGAGKKDEQYF,TGTGCCAGCAAGTCGGGCGGGGGGGCCGGGAAAAAGGACGAGCAGTACTTC
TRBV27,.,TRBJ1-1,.,CASSFGAGNTEAFF,TGTGCCAGCAGTTTCGGCGCGGGGAACACTGAAGCTTTCTTT
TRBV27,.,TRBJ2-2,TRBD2,CASSLRRGGDTGELFF,TGTGCCAGCAGTTTAAGGCGGGGGGGGGACACCGGGGAGCTGTTTTTT
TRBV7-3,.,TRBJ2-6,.,CASSLDRNSGANGLTF,TGTGCCAGCAGCTTAGACAGAAACTCTGGGGCCAACGGCCTGACTTTC
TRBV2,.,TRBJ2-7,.,CASSEGGGGYEQYF,TGTGCCAGCAGTGAAGGGGGAGGGGGCTACGAGCAGTACTTC
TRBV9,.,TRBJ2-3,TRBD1,CASSPWTGADTQYF,TGTGCCAGCAGCCCGTGGACAGGAGCAGATACGCAGTATTTT
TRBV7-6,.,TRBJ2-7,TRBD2,CASSPSLAGGLSEQYF,TGTGCCAGCAGCCCCTCTTTGGCGGGGGGCCTAAGCGAGCAGTACTTC
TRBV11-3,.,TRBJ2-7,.,CASSQGAATEQYF,TGTGCCAGCAGCCAAGGGGCGGCTACCGAGCAGTACTTC
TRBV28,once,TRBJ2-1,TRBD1,CASSLGQGPLVVNEQFF,TGTGCCAGCAGTCTAGGACAGGGGCCGTTAGTGGTAAATGAGCAGTTCTTC
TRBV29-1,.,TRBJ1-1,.,CSVEGNTEAFF,TGCAGCGTCGAGGGGAACACTGAAGCTTTCTTT